This T cell receptor beta chain was retrieved from a study of cytomegalovirus exposure and HLA in healthy donors. As regards this clone: The antigen is not known.

Study results and limitations: The productive fraction for most TCR beta V segments was about 87% or about 30% in an earlier analysis. The authors later found most CMV-associated TCR beta chains appeared HLA-restricted. Researchers reportedly found TCR beta sequences accurately predicted most subjects' HLA-A and HLA-B alleles.

This CDR3 has 12 amino acids. V was shortened by 1 base and J by 4 bases, with 5 bases between the two germline ends. The V gene's germline CDR1 is SGHTA and CDR2 FQGNSA. Primers for the PCR totalled 60 Vbeta and 13 Jbeta. In the original processing: Approximately 12 million of some 80 million unique TCR beta chains were shared, per a later count. TCRdb's copy holds only in-frame clones and misses some; the assay was immunoSEQ multiplex PCR. That table gives V, J and clone size, and the DNA gave D and trimming. The repertoire holds more than 150,000 clones, with around four fifths as singletons. The sample consisted of PBMCs. The TCR originated in a woman between 18 and 29 years old in good health and CMV-seronegative. The chain combines TRBV7-2 with TRBJ2-7, with no clear D. CDR3 residues: CASSLVIYEQYF. CDR3 sequence (DNA): TGTGCCAGCAGCTTAGTCATTTACGAGCAGTACTTC.